The T cell receptor beta chain described here comes from a study of blood T cell repertoires in COVID-19. Study-wide context: The origin of the acute and convalescent COVID-19 samples was the United States, Italy and Spain. PBMCs, B-cell-depleted T cells, or T cells were the source of the cDNA or gDNA that made up the material.

Germline CDR1 is MNHEY and CDR2 is SMNVEV (reference sequence). This CDR3 is built from 13 residues. J was trimmed by 6 bases and V by 8 bases; bases with no gene match: 8. Original methodology: Scientists estimated how many nucleated cells there were by amplifying reference gene primers. Profiled with immunoSEQ multiplex PCR; TCRdb holds only in-frame clones, not every one. V, J and clone size were drawn from that table, and D and trimming were deduced from the DNA. The table has about 120,000 clones, more than 75% seen once. The sequenced sample consisted of peripheral blood. V gene TRBV27 combines with J gene TRBJ2-7; 9 bases line up with TRBD1. This receptor was taken from a man in his forties with acute or convalescent COVID-19. The CDR3 coding sequence is TGTGCCAGCGCTTTGGGACAGGGCGCCGAGCAGTACTTC. Its translation: CASALGQGAEQYF.